The 2 T cell receptor beta chains below were found in one sample sequenced in a study of cytomegalovirus exposure and HLA in healthy donors. It was with 60 Vbeta and 13 Jbeta primers that the PCR ran. Some clones are missing from TCRdb's copy, which holds only in-frame ones; the method was immunoSEQ multiplex PCR. The data show some 90,000 clones, with about three quarters seen just once and around 8.4% held by the top ten. Sequenced material: PBMCs. Every receptor here comes from a man between 60 and 70 years old in good health and CMV-seronegative.

This clone was detected only a few times. The chain couples TRBV4-2 to TRBJ1-5; tentatively, D is TRBD1 (6 bases). The CDR3 runs to 17 residues. V lost 1 base and J 3 bases, leaving 16 bases between the germline ends. Per germline, CDR1 LGHNA and CDR2 YNFKEQ. This CDR3 is CASSQANLQGYNQPQHF. As DNA, the CDR3 is TGTGCCAGCAGCCAAGCTAATTTACAGGGCTACAATCAGCCCCAGCATTTT.

The J gene is TRBJ1-6, the V gene TRBV2; D might be TRBD1 (5 bases). The CDR3 has 15 residues. V gave up 7 bases and J gave up 7 bases, with 17 bases separating them. CDR1 SNHLY and CDR2 FYNNEI come from the germline V gene. CDR3 nucleotide sequence: TGTGCCAGCAACCCCAAGGGGTCCGAAAATTCACCCCTCCACTTT. This codes for CASNPKGSENSPLHF.